One sample yielded the 28 T cell receptor beta chains listed below, sequenced in a study of T cell changes during pregnancy in multiple sclerosis. Sequencing used immunoSEQ multiplex PCR; TCRdb keeps in-frame clones, though not all of them. The data show 34,000 or so clones, with 90% seen just once and around 13% held by the top ten. The source material was CD8+ T cells from peripheral blood mononuclear cells, sampled in the first trimester of pregnancy. These receptor sequences come from a female donor with multiple sclerosis, enrolled in a pregnancy study.

The chain carries TRBV4-1 and TRBJ1-5; no definite D call. This CDR3 has 16 residues. V lost 5 bases, J lost 6 bases, and 20 bases lay in between. CDR1 MGHRA and CDR2 YSYEKL come from the germline V gene. CDR3 in amino acids: CASSSNPGVSGQPQHF. In nucleotides, the CDR3 is TGCGCCAGCAGCTCCAACCCGGGAGTATCTGGTCAGCCCCAGCATTTT.

The rearrangement links TRBV30 to TRBJ1-1; D unclear. Between the trimmed V and J ends, which lost 0 bases and 5 bases, there was a span of 16 bases. Germline CDR1 and CDR2: GTSNPN and SVGIG (reference sequence). This CDR3 has 15 residues. CDR3 region: CAWSVPRGVRTEAFF. The CDR3 DNA follows: TGTGCCTGGAGTGTACCCCGGGGAGTGCGGACTGAAGCTTTCTTT.

In nucleotides, the CDR3 is TGCGCCAGCAGCCCCTTACCCTACGACGAGCAGTACTTC. Its translation: CASSPLPYDEQYF. The rearrangement links TRBV5-1 to TRBJ2-7, with D hard to call. V lost 4 bases and J 5 bases, leaving 13 bases between the germline ends. This CDR3 comprises 13 residues. Germline assignment: CDR1 SGHRS and CDR2 YFSETQ.

This sequence joins TRBV5-1 and TRBJ1-4, with D possibly TRBD1 on 6 matching bases. Trimming stripped 2 bases from V and 7 bases from J, with 12 bases between. Looked up from germline, CDR1 is SGHRS and CDR2 is YFSETQ. The CDR3 has 14 amino acids. In nucleotides, the CDR3 is TGCGCCAGCAGCTTTCTCGGACAGACTGAAAAACTGTTTTTT. This encodes CASSFLGQTEKLFF.

The chain joins TRBV4-1 to TRBJ2-3, with TRBD2 as a possible D gene (6 bases). Germline V lookup: CDR1 MGHRA, CDR2 YSYEKL. V was trimmed by 4 bases and J by 2 bases, leaving 13 bases between them. This CDR3 is built from 15 residues. In DNA, the CDR3 is TGCGCCAGCAGCCGACCGCGGGGTCACACAGATACGCAGTATTTT. It codes for CASSRPRGHTDTQYF.

This chain connects TRBV19 to TRBJ2-3; no firm D call. Trimming removed 1 base from V and 0 bases from J, with 11 bases in between. Per germline, CDR1 LNHDA and CDR2 SQIVND (reference sequence). CDR3 length: 16 residues. The CDR3 DNA is TGTGCCAGTAGTATAGGAACCTCCAGGAGCACAGATACGCAGTATTTT. Translated: CASSIGTSRSTDTQYF. The full variable domain, its missing parts supplied by reference TRBV19 and TRBJ2-3, is DGGITQSPKYLFRKEGQNVTLSCEQNLNHDAMYWYRQDPGQGLRLIYYSQIVNDFQKGDIAEGYSVSREKKESFPLTVTSAQKNPTAFYLCASSIGTSRSTDTQYFGPGTRLTVL.

The rearrangement uses TRBV5-1 and TRBJ2-7; D unclear. The V end was cut by 0 bases, the J end by 2 bases, with 9 bases between. CDR3 size: 14 residues. The germline V gene encodes CDR1 SGHRS and CDR2 YFSETQ. CDR3: CASSLGPLTYEQYF. DNA of the CDR3: TGCGCCAGCAGCTTGGGGCCCCTTACCTACGAGCAGTACTTC.

This clone showed up just a few times. This chain links TRBV23-1 with TRBJ2-3; 13 bases match TRBD2. TRBV23-1 is classed as an ORF, of uncertain function. The length of the CDR3 is 19 residues. The V gene end was trimmed by 2 bases and the J gene end by 2 bases; junction bases not matched to a gene: 10. CDR3 nucleotide sequence: TGCGCCAGCAGTCAACCACCGACAGGACTAGCGGGGGTCACAGATACGCAGTATTTT. This sequence encodes CASSQPPTGLAGVTDTQYF.

V usage is TRBV14 and J usage is TRBJ2-7, with a weak D call TRBD1 (6 bases). This CDR3 is built from 16 residues. V dropped 0 bases and J dropped 2 bases, with 14 bases sitting between them. The germline gives CDR1 SGHDN, CDR2 FVKESK. The chain's CDR3 is CASSQDLNRATYEQYF. In DNA, the CDR3 is TGTGCCAGCAGCCAAGATCTAAACAGGGCTACCTACGAGCAGTACTTC.

The chain combines TRBV7-2 with TRBJ2-7, with D unclear. Germline V lookup: CDR1 SGHTA, CDR2 FQGNSA. CDR3 length: 15 residues. Trimming cost V 5 bases and J 3 bases, with 17 bases left between them. The CDR3 DNA sequence: TGTGCCAGCAGCACAAACGTCAACAGTGGCTACGAGCAGTACTTC. This sequence encodes CASSTNVNSGYEQYF.

In this sample, this clone turned up once. V is TRBV11-2 and J is TRBJ2-7; 9 bases line up with TRBD1. Germline V lookup: CDR1 SGHAT, CDR2 FQNNGV. The CDR3 sequence is 12 residues long. V shed 8 bases and J 5 bases; nucleotides not matched to a gene: 4. CDR3 in DNA: TGTGCCAGCGGGGGACAGGGAGACGAGCAGTACTTC. Translating it yields CASGGQGDEQYF.

V usage is TRBV27 and J usage is TRBJ2-7; 11 bases agree with TRBD1. V dropped 6 bases and J dropped 4; count of bases not matched to a gene: 8. The CDR3 runs to 15 residues. CDR1 is MNHEY and CDR2 is SMNVEV in the germline V gene (reference sequence). The CDR3 bases are TGTGCCAGCAGATGGACCGGGACAGGGGGGTACGAGCAGTACTTC. This codes for CASRWTGTGGYEQYF.

The chain carries TRBV28 and TRBJ1-1; a weak D match, TRBD1 (5 bases). This CDR3 is built from 17 residues. Germline V CDR1 and CDR2: MDHEN, SYDVKM. Trimming shortened V by 3 bases and J by 0 bases, and 17 bases separated the two germline ends. The CDR3 loop reads CASSFARARGLNTEAFF. The CDR3 nucleotides are TGTGCCAGCAGTTTCGCCAGGGCCCGAGGACTGAACACTGAAGCTTTCTTT.

This chain joins TRBV11-1 and TRBJ2-5; D gene uncertain. CDR1 SGHAT and CDR2 FQDESV come from the germline V gene (reference sequence). CDR3 length: 13 amino acids. Trimming shortened V by 1 base and J by 3 bases, and 6 bases separated the two germline ends. CDR3 DNA: TGTGCCAGCAGCTTAGGAGGAGAAGAGACCCAGTACTTC. Translation: CASSLGGEETQYF.

This chain connects TRBV28 to TRBJ1-4, with TRBD1 matching 9 bases. This CDR3 is built from 18 residues. The junction had 15 bases not matched to a gene; V was cut back by 2 bases and J by 8 bases. Per germline, CDR1 MDHEN and CDR2 SYDVKM. CDR3 nucleotide sequence: TGTGCCAGCAGTTTAGACCCGGGACAGGGAATGGTTCTCGAAAAACTGTTTTTT. Its translation: CASSLDPGQGMVLEKLFF. Full variable domain (remainder filled in from reference TRBV28 and TRBJ1-4): DVKVTQSSRYLVKRTGEKVFLECVQDMDHENMFWYRQDPGLGLRLIYFSYDVKMKEKGDIPEGYSVSREKKERFSLILESASTNQTSMYLCASSLDPGQGMVLEKLFFGSGTQLSVL.

The V and J genes are TRBV19 and TRBJ1-4, with TRBD1 matching over 8 bases. V was pared by 5 bases and J by 0 bases, with 8 bases of the junction left unmatched. The CDR3 extends over 17 amino acids. Per the germline V gene, CDR1 is LNHDA and CDR2 is SQIVND (reference sequence). CDR3 sequence (DNA): TGTGCCAGTAGTTGGGTGGACAGGGCTGCAACTAATGAAAAACTGTTTTTT. Protein sequence: CASSWVDRAATNEKLFF.

The chain is built from TRBV6-5 and TRBJ2-7; D is undetermined. This CDR3 spans 12 amino acids. Germline CDR1 and CDR2: MNHEY and SVGAGI. With 2 bases removed from V and 4 bases from J, the gap between germline ends came to 6 bases. DNA of the CDR3: TGTGCCAGCAGTTACACTGGTTACGAGCAGTACTTC. This encodes CASSYTGYEQYF.

The rearrangement uses TRBV9 and TRBJ2-5; D call uncertain. CDR3 size: 12 residues. Germline CDR1 reads SGDLS; CDR2 reads YYNGEE. The V gene lost 4 bases and the J gene lost 0 bases, with 4 bases spanning the gap. The CDR3 sequence: CASSPDQETQYF. CDR3 DNA: TGTGCCAGCAGCCCGGACCAAGAGACCCAGTACTTC.

V is TRBV28 and J is TRBJ2-7; 7 bases fit TRBD2. This CDR3 region has 17 residues. J gave up 6 bases and V 5 bases, and 19 bases lay outside the gene matches. CDR1 and CDR2 from the germline V gene are MDHEN and SYDVKM. The CDR3 region has the DNA TGTGCCAGCAGTGGCATAGAGGCGGGAGCTTCCCTGGGCGAGCAGTACTTC. As protein: CASSGIEAGASLGEQYF. The entire variable domain, with the rest obtained from reference TRBV28 and TRBJ2-7, is as follows: DVKVTQSSRYLVKRTGEKVFLECVQDMDHENMFWYRQDPGLGLRLIYFSYDVKMKEKGDIPEGYSVSREKKERFSLILESASTNQTSMYLCASSGIEAGASLGEQYFGPGTRLTVT.

This chain connects TRBV28 to TRBJ1-1, with 9 bases lining up with TRBD1. With 3 bases clipped from V and 0 bases from J, the junction kept 5 bases outside the gene matches. CDR1 and CDR2 (germline): MDHEN, SYDVKM. This CDR3 is built from 16 residues. CDR3 loop: CASSFPRTGVNTEAFF. CDR3 in DNA: TGTGCCAGCAGTTTTCCCCGGACAGGGGTGAACACTGAAGCTTTCTTT.

In nucleotides, the CDR3 is TGTGCCAGCAGTGTCATCCAGGACAGGGGAGGCGATGAGCAGTTCTTC. This gives the protein CASSVIQDRGGDEQFF. The chain recombines TRBV2 with TRBJ2-1; 9 bases line up with TRBD1. After removal of 4 bases from V and 8 bases from J, the junction contained 12 bases not matched to a gene. Per germline, CDR1 SNHLY and CDR2 FYNNEI. There are 16 residues in the CDR3.

This chain uses TRBV18 with TRBJ2-3; 8 nucleotides align to TRBD1. Germline CDR1 KGHSH, CDR2 LQKENI. CDR3 length: 13 amino acids. J lost 7 bases, V lost 4 bases, and 4 bases had no gene match. CDR3 nucleotides: TGTGCCAGCTCACGGACAGGGATAAATACGCAGTATTTT. It translates to CASSRTGINTQYF.

This sequence joins TRBV4-1 and TRBJ2-3; D is perhaps TRBD2 (6 bases). The CDR3 length is 14 residues. Per germline, CDR1 MGHRA and CDR2 YSYEKL. Trimming shortened V by 6 bases and J by 0 bases, and 10 bases separated the two germline ends. Written as DNA, the CDR3 is TGCGCCAGCAGTAAGCGGGTGAGCACAGATACGCAGTATTTT. Its protein is CASSKRVSTDTQYF.

This chain uses TRBV4-1 with TRBJ2-5, with 7 bases aligning to TRBD1. CDR1 and CDR2 from the germline V gene are MGHRA and YSYEKL. CDR3 length: 15 residues. V lost 0 bases to trimming and J lost 2 bases; unmatched junction nucleotides: 3. The CDR3 spells CASSQEPTGQETQYF. DNA of the CDR3: TGCGCCAGCAGCCAAGAACCGACAGGGCAAGAGACCCAGTACTTC.

This chain links TRBV7-6 with TRBJ2-3; 7 nucleotides match TRBD1. Germline CDR1 is SGHVS and CDR2 is FNYEAQ. Trimming at V came to 10 bases and at J to 2 bases, leaving 6 bases not matched to a gene. This CDR3 is 13 amino acids long. The CDR3 here is CATRTGLTDTQYF. The CDR3 region has the DNA TGTGCCACCAGGACAGGTCTCACAGATACGCAGTATTTT. The variable domain in full, with the rest retrieved from reference TRBV7-6 and TRBJ2-3, is GAGVSQSPRYKVTKRGQDVALRCDPISGHVSLYWYRQALGQGPEFLTYFNYEAQQDKSGLPNDRFSAERPEGSISTLTIQRTEQRDSAMYRCATRTGLTDTQYFGPGTRLTVL.

This clone has a single count. V usage is TRBV4-3 and J usage is TRBJ1-2; possible D gene TRBD1, 6 bases. The CDR3 has 16 amino acids. CDR1 LGHNA and CDR2 YSLEER come from the germline V gene. The V gene lost 2 bases and the J gene lost 0 bases, with 13 bases spanning the gap. The CDR3 DNA reads as TGCGCCAGCAGCCAATTTAAAGGGGGAGCTAACTATGGCTACACCTTC. Its protein is CASSQFKGGANYGYTF.

The rearrangement uses TRBV5-1 and TRBJ2-1; 8 bases fit TRBD2. Per the germline V gene, CDR1 is SGHRS and CDR2 is YFSETQ. This CDR3 region has 15 residues. J lost 1 base, V lost 3 bases, and 3 bases had no gene match. The CDR3 reads CASSSTGGSYNEQFF. The CDR3 bases are TGCGCCAGCAGCTCAACGGGAGGGTCCTACAATGAGCAGTTCTTC.

V usage is TRBV27 and J usage is TRBJ2-1; 8 bases agree with TRBD2. The V gene end was trimmed by 7 bases and the J gene end by 9 bases; junction bases not matched to a gene: 11. The germline CDR1 and CDR2 sequences are MNHEY and SMNVEV (reference sequence). CDR3 length equals 14 residues. DNA for the CDR3: TGTGCCAGCAACCCCCGGGAGGGCCGGGGTGAGCAGTTCTTC. Protein sequence: CASNPREGRGEQFF.